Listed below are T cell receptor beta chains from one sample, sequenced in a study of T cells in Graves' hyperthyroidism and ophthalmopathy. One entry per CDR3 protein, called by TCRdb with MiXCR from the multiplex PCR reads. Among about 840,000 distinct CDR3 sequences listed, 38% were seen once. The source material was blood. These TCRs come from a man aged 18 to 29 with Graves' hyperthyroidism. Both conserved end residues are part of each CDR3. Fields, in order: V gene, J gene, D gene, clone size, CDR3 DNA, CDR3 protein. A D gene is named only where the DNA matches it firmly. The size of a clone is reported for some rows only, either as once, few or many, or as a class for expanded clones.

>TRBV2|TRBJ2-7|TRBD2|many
TGTGCCAGCAGTGAGGGACTATGGGGGATCTACGAGCAGTACTTC
CASSEGLWGIYEQYF
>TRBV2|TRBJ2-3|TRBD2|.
TGTGCCAGCAGGACCTCAGCGGGGTCTAGCACAGATACGCAGTATTTT
CASRTSAGSSTDTQYF
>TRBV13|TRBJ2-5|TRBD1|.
TGTGCCAGCAGCGCAGACGAGGGACAGGGGGGAGAGACCCAGTACTTC
CASSADEGQGGETQYF
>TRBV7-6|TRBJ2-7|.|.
TGTGCCAGCAGCTTAGCGATGGGGCCGAGCTCCTACGAGCAGTACTTC
CASSLAMGPSSYEQYF
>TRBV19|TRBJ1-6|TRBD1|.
TGTGCCAGCCAAACAGGGGATGTATATAATTCACCCCTCCACTTT
CASQTGDVYNSPLHF
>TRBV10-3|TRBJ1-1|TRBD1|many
TGTGCCACCGCGATCCGGGACAGTGAAGCTTTCTTT
CATAIRDSEAFF
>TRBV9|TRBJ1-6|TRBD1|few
TGTGCCAGCAGCAACCTCCAGGGGGCTGGTTCACCCCTCCACTTT
CASSNLQGAGSPLHF
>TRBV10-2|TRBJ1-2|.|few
TGCGCCAGCAGGCGAGGGAACTATGGCTACACCTTC
CASRRGNYGYTF
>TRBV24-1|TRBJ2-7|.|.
TGTGCCACCAGTCCGGGCACGGGGAGGATGGGTCACGAGCAGTACTTC
CATSPGTGRMGHEQYF
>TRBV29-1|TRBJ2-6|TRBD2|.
TGCAGCGTTACTCTAGGACTAGTTGGCGGGGCCAACGTCCTGACTTTC
CSVTLGLVGGANVLTF
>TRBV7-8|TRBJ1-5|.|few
TGTGCCAGCACGTCGTATTGGGGGAGCAATCAGCCCCAGCATTTT
CASTSYWGSNQPQHF
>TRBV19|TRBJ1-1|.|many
TGTGCCAGCAGAGAAGGACGGAACACTGAAGCTTTCTTT
CASREGRNTEAFF
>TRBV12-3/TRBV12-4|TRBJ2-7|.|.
TGTGCCAGCACCCGAGGAGGGGGCTCCTACGAGCAGTACTTC
CASTRGGGSYEQYF
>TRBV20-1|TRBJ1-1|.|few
TGCAGTGCTAGAGACCCAGACATGAACACTGAAGCTTTCTTT
CSARDPDMNTEAFF
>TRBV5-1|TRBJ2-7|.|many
TGCGCCAGCAGCCAGGGACTGCCGACGGGGGAGCAGTACTTC
CASSQGLPTGEQYF
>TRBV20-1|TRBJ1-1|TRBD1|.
TGCAGTGCTAGAGGAAGGGGGCCGGGGAACATGAACACTGAAGCTTTCTTT
CSARGRGPGNMNTEAFF
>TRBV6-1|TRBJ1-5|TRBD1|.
TGTGCCAGCAGCCCCAGGACAGGCTACGAGCATTTT
CASSPRTGYEHF
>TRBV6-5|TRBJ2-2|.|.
TGTGCCAGCACCTACGGGGAAGGCACCGGGGAGCTGTTTTTT
CASTYGEGTGELFF
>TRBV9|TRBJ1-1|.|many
TGTGCCAGCACCCAGGGGAACACTGAAGCTTTCTTT
CASTQGNTEAFF
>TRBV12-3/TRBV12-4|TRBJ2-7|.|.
TGTGCCAGCAGTTTAGTTCCAGACCCCGGCGGGCAGTACTTC
CASSLVPDPGGQYF
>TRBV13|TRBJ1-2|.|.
TGTGCCAGCAGCTTTTCAGGGGACTTTGGCTACACCTTC
CASSFSGDFGYTF
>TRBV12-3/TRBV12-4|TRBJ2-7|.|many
TGTGCCAGCAGTTTCCGCAGCTACGAGCAGTACTTC
CASSFRSYEQYF
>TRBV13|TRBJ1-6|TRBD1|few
TGTGCCAGCGGTGCTATGTCGGGCAGGGGGAGACCCCTCCACTTT
CASGAMSGRGRPLHF
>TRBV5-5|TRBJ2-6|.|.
TGTGCCAGCACTCTCGGGGGAACCTCTGGGGCCAACGTCCTGACTTTC
CASTLGGTSGANVLTF
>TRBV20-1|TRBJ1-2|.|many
TGCAGTGTCCCGCCGGGTAGGACATCCAACTATGGCTACACCTTC
CSVPPGRTSNYGYTF
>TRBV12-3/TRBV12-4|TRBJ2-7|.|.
TGTGCCAGCAGTACCCACCAGGGGGGCTACGAGCAGTACTTC
CASSTHQGGYEQYF
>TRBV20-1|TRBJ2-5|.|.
TGCAGTGCTACAGGACAGAGGGAAGGGCAAGAGACCCAGTACTTC
CSATGQREGQETQYF
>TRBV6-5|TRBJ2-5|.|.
TGTGCCAGCAGCCGACGGGGAAGGGAAGAGACCCAGTACTTC
CASSRRGREETQYF
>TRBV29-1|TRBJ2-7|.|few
TGCAGCGTTGAGCCTTCAGGGGACGGTCTTTCCTACGAGCAGTACTTC
CSVEPSGDGLSYEQYF
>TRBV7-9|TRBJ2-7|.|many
TGTGCCAGCAGCCCGAGGGGCATGTACGAGCAGTACTTC
CASSPRGMYEQYF
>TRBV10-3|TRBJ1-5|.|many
TGTGCCATCAGTCCCTCTACAGGGCAGCCCCAGCATTTT
CAISPSTGQPQHF
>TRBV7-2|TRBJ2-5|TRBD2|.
TGTGCCAGCAGCTCCGTCCGGGAGGAAGAGACCCAGTACTTC
CASSSVREEETQYF
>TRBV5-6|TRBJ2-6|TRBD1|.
TGTGCCAGCAGCTTGGGACAGGGGCCACTCCGCTCTGGGGCCAACGTCCTGACTTTC
CASSLGQGPLRSGANVLTF
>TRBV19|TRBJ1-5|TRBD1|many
TGTGCCAGTTCGGGACAGGAGGGTCATCAGCCCCAGCATTTT
CASSGQEGHQPQHF
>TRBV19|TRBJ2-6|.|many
TGTGCCAGCAGTCGAGACTCTGGGGCCAACGTCCTGACTTTC
CASSRDSGANVLTF
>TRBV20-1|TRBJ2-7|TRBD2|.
TGCAGTGCTCACCGGACTAGCGGGGGGGCCCGGTACTTC
CSAHRTSGGARYF
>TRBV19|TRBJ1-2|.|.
TGTGCCAGTAGCTCGAGACGGACTTCCCCAAGGGGCTACACCTTC
CASSSRRTSPRGYTF